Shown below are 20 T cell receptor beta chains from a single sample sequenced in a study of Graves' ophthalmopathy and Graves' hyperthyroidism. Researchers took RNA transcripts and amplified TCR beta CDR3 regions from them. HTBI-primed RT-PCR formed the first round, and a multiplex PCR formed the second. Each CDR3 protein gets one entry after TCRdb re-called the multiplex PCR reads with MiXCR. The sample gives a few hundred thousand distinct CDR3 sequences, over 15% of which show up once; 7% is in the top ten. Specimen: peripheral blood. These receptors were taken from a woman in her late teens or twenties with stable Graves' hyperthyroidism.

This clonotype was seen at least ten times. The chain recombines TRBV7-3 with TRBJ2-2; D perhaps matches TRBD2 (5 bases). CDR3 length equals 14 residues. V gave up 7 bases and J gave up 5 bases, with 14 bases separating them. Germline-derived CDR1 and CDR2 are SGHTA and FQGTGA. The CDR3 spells CASTRQTGTGELFF. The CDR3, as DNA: TGTGCCAGCACGCGACAAACGGGAACCGGGGAGCTGTTTTTT.

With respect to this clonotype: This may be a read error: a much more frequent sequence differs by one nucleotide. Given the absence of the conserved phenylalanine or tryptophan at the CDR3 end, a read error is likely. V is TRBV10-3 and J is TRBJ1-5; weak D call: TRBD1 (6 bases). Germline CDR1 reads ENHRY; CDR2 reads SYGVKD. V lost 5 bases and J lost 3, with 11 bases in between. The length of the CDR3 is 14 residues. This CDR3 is CAISKGDNNQPQHV. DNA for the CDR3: TGTGCCATCAGTAAGGGGGACAACAATCAGCCCCAGCATGTT.

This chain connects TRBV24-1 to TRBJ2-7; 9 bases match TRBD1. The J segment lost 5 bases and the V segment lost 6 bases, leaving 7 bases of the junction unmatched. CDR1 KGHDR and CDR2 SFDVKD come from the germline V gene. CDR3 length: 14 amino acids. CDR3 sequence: CATSFWTGADEQYF. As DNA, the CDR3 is TGTGCCACCAGTTTTTGGACAGGGGCCGACGAGCAGTACTTC.

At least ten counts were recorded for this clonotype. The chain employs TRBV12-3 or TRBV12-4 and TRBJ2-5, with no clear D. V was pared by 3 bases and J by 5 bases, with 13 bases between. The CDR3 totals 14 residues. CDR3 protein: CASSLGSTVETQYF. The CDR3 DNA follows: TGTGCCAGCAGTTTGGGTAGTACCGTGGAGACCCAGTACTTC.

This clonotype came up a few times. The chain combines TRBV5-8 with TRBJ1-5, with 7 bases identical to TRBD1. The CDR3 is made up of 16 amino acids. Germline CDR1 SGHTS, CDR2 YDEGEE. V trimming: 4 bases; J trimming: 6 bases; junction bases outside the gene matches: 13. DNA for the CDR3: TGTGCCAGCAGCCCGCCTGCGGGACAGATAAGTCAGCCCCAGCATTTT. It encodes CASSPPAGQISQPQHF. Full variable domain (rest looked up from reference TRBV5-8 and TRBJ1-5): EAGVTQSPTHLIKTRGQQATLRCSPISGHTSVYWYQQALGLGLQFLLWYDEGEERNRGNFPPRFSGRQFPNYSSELNVNALELEDSALYLCASSPPAGQISQPQHFGDGTRLSIL.

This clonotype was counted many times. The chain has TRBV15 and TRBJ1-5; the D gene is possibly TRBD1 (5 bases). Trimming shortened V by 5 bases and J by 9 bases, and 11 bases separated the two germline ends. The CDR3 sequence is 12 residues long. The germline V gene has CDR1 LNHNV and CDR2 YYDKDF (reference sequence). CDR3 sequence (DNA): TGTGCCACCAGCCAGGGTCGGGGGCCCCAGCATTTT. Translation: CATSQGRGPQHF.

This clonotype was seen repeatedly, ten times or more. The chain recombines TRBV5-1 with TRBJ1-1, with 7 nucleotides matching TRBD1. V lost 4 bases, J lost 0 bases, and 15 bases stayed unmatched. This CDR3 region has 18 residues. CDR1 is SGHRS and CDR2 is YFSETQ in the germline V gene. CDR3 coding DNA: TGCGCCAGCAGCCGACTTCCGAAACAGGGGTTCATGAACACTGAAGCTTTCTTT. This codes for CASSRLPKQGFMNTEAFF.

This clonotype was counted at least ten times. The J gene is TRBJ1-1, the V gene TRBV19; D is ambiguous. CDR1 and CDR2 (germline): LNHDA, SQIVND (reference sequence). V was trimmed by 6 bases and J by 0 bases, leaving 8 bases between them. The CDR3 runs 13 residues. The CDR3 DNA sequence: TGTGCCAGTAGGAACCGGGTGAACACTGAAGCTTTCTTT. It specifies CASRNRVNTEAFF.

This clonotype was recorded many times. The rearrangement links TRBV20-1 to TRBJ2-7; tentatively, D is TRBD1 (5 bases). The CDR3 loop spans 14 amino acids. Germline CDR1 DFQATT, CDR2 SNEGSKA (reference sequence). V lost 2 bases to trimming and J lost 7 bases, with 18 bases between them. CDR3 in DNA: TGCAGTGCTAGAAAGACAGACGGTGTTTTGGAGCAGTACTTC. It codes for CSARKTDGVLEQYF.

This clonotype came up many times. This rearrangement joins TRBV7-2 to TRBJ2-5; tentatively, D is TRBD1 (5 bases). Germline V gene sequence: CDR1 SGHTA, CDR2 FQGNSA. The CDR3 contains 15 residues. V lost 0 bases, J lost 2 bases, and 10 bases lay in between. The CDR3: CASSLALDSQETQYF. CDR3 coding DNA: TGTGCCAGCAGCTTAGCGCTAGACAGTCAAGAGACCCAGTACTTC.

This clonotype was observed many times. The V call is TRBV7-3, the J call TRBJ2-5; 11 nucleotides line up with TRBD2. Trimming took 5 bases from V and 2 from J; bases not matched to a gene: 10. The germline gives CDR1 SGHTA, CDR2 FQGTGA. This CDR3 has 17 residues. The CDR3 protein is CASSPQRPSGGQETQYF. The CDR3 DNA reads TGTGCCAGCAGCCCCCAACGCCCTAGCGGGGGGCAAGAGACCCAGTACTTC.

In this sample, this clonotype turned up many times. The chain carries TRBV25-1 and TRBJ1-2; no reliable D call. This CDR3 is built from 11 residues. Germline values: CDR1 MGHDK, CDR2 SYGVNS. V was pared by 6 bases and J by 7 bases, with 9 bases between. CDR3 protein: CASRIDGGYTF. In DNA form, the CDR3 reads TGTGCCAGCAGGATTGACGGTGGCTACACCTTC.

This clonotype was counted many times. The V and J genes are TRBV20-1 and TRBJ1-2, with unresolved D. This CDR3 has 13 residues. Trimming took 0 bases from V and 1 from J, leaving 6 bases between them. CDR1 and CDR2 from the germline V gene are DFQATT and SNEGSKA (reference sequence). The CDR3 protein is CSAREEINYGYTF. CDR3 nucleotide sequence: TGCAGTGCTAGAGAAGAGATTAACTATGGCTACACCTTC.

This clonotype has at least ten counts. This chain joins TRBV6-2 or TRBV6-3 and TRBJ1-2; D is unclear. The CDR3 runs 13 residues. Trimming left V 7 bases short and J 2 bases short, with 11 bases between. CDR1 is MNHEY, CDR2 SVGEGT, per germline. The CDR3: CASKSPQNYGYTF. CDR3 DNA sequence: TGTGCCAGCAAGTCCCCACAGAACTATGGCTACACCTTC.

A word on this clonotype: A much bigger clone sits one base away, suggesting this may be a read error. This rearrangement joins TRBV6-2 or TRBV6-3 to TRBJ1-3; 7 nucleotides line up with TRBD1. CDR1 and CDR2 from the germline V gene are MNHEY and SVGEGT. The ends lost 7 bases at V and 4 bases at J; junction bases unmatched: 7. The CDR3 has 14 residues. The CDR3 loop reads CASNSTGHGNTIYF. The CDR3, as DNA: TGTGCCAGCAATTCGACAGGGCACGGAAACACCATATATTTT.

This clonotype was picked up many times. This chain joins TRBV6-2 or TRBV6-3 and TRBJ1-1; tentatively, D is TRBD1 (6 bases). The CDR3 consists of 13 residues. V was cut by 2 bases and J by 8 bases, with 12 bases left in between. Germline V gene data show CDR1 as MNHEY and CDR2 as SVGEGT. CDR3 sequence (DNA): TGTGCCAGCAGTTACGCCCCAGGGGTAGAAGCTTTCTTT. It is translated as CASSYAPGVEAFF.

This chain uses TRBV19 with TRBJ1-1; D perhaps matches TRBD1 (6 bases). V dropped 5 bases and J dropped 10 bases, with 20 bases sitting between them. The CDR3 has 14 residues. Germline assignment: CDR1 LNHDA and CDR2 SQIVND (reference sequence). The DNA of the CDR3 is TGTGCCAGTAGTCCCCGGGGGGGGGCAAGTGGAGCTTTCTTT. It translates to CASSPRGGASGAFF.

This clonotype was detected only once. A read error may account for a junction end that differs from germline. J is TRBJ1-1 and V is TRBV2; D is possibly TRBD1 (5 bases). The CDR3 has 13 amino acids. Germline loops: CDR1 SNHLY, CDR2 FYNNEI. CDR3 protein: CASGGSKNTGAFF. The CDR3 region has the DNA TGTGCCAGCGGGGGGTCCAAGAACACTGGAGCTTTCTTT.

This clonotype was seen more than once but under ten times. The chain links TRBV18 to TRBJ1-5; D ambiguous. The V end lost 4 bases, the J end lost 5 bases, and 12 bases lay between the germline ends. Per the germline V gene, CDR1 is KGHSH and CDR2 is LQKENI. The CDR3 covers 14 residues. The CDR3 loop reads CASSLQQSDQPQHF. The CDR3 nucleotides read TGTGCCAGCTCACTCCAGCAGTCCGATCAGCCCCAGCATTTT.

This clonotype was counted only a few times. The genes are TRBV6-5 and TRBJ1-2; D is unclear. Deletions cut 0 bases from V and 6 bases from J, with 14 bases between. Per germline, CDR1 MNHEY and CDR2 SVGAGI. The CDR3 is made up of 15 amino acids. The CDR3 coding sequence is TGTGCCAGCAGTTACTCGCCGTTCCCCCAGGATGGCTACACCTTC. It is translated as CASSYSPFPQDGYTF.